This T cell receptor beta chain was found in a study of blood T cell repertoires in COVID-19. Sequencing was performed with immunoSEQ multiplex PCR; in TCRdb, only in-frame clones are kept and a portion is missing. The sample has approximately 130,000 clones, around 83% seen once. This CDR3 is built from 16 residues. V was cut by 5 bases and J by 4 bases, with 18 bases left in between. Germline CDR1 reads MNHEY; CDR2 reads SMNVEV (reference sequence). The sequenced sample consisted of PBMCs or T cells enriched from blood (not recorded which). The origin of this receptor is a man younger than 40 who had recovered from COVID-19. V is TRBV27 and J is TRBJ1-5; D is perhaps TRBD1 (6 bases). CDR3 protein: CASSPLLVGTNQPQHF. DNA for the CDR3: TGTGCCAGCAGTCCCCTATTGGTGGGGACAAATCAGCCCCAGCATTTT.